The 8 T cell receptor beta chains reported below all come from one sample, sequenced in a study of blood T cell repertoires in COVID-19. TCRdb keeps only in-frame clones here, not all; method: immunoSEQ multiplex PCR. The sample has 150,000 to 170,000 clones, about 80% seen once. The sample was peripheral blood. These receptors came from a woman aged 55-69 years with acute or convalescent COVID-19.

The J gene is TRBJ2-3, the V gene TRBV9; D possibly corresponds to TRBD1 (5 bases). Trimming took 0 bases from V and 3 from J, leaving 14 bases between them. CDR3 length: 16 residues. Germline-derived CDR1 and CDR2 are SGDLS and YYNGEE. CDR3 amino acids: CASSVGSGLRTDTQYF. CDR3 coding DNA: TGTGCCAGCAGCGTAGGGTCAGGGTTGCGAACAGATACGCAGTATTTT.

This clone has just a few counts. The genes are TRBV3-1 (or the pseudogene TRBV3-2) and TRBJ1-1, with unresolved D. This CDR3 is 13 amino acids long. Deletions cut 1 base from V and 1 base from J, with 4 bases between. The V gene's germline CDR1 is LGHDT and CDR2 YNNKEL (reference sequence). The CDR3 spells CASSQAQNTEAFF. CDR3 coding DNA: TGTGCCAGCAGCCAAGCACAGAACACTGAAGCTTTCTTT.

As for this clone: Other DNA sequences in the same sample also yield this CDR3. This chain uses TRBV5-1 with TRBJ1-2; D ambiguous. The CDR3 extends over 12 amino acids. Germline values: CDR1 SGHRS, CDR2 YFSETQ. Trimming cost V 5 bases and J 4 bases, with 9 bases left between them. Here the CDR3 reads CASRQDSYGYTF. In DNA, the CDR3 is TGCGCCAGCAGGCAGGACTCCTATGGCTACACCTTC.

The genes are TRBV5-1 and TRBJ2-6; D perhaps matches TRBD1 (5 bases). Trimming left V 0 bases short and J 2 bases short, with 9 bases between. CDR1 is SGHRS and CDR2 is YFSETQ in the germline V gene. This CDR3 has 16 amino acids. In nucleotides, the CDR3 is TGCGCCAGCAGCTTGGCAGGGTTACCTGGGGCCAACGTCCTGACTTTC. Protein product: CASSLAGLPGANVLTF.

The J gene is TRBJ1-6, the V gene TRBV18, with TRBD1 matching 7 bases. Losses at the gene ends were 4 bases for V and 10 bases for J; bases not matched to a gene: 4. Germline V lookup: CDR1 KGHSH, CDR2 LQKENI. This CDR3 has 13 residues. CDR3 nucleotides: TGTGCCAGCTCACAGACAGGGCTCTCACCCCTCCACTTT. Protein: CASSQTGLSPLHF.

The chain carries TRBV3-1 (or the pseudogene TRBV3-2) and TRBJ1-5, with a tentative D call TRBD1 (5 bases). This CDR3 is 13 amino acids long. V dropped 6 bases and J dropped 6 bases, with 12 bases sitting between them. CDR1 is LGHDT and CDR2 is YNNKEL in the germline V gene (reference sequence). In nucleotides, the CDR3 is TGTGCCAGCAGAGGGGATCGGAGTCAGCCCCAGCATTTT. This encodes CASRGDRSQPQHF.

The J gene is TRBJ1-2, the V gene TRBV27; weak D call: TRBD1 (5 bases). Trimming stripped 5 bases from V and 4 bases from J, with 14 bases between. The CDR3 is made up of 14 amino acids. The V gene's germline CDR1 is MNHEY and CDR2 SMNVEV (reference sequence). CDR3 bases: TGTGCCAGCAGTGAAGCCGGGACTTTCTATGGCTACACCTTC. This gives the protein CASSEAGTFYGYTF.

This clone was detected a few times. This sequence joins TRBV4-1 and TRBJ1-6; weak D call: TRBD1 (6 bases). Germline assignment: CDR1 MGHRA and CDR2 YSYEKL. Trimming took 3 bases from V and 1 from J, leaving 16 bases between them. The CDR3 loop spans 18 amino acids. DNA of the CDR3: TGCGCCAGCAGCCACCGAGTGGAGGGGGGGTCCTATAATTCACCCCTCCACTTT. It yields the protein CASSHRVEGGSYNSPLHF.